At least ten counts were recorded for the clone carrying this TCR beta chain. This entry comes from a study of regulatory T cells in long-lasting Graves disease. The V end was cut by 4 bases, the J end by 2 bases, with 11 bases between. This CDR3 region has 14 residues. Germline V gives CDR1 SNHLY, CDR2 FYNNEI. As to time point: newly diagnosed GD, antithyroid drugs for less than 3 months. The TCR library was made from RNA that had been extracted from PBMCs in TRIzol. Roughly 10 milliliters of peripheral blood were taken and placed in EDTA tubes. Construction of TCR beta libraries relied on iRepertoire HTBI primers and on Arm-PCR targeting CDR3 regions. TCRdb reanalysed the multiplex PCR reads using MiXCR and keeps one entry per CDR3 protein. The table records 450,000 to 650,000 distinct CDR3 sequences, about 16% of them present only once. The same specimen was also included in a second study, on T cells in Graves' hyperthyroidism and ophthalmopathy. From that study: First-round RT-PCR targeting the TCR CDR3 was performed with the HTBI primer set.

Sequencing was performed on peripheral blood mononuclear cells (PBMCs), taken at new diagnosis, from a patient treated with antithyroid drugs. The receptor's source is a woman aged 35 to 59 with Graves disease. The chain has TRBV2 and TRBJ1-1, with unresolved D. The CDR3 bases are TGTGCCAGCAGTGCCAACATGGGTAACACTGAAGCTTTCTTT. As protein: CASSANMGNTEAFF.